Below are 4 T cell receptor beta chains sequenced from a single sample in a study of siplizumab effects on memory and regulatory T cells (dated by TCRdb to between 2018 and 2021). The protocol used for the library was the immunoSEQ multiplex PCR assay. TCRdb obtained this table from immuneACCESS and retained in-frame rearrangements with V and J assigned. These tables miss some clones; where compared with another copy, unresolved V genes account for less than half of the shortfall, and the remainder is unexplained. Here the sample has 100,000 or so clones; about nine tenths occur a single time. The ten largest clones take up 12% of the sample. Sequencing was carried out using non-Treg CD4+ T cells sorted from blood. The cell subset or site tag for this specimen amounts to: FACS-sorted unstimulated CD4+ non-regulatory T cells. The receptor source for this set is a human donor in good health.

This rearrangement joins TRBV5-6 to TRBJ1-1; D possibly corresponds to TRBD1 (6 bases). Germline V gene sequence: CDR1 SGHDT, CDR2 YYEEEE. The CDR3 runs to 13 residues. V lost 5 bases and J 0 bases, leaving 8 bases between the germline ends. In DNA, the CDR3 is TGTGCCAGCAGAAGGACAGTGAACACTGAAGCTTTCTTT. It is translated as CASRRTVNTEAFF.

The V call is TRBV7-2, the J call TRBJ1-5; possible D gene TRBD1, 5 bases. The germline V gene encodes CDR1 SGHTA and CDR2 FQGNSA. Trimming shortened V by 1 base and J by 7 bases, and 17 bases separated the two germline ends. The CDR3 is 16 residues long. The CDR3 protein is CASSLGGGGMGQPQHF. The CDR3, as DNA: TGTGCCAGCAGCTTAGGTGGGGGGGGAATGGGCCAGCCCCAGCATTTT.

V is TRBV10-3 and J is TRBJ2-1, with TRBD2 identical over 9 bases. J lost 7 bases, V lost 6 bases, and 7 bases had no gene match. Per the germline V gene, CDR1 is ENHRY and CDR2 is SYGVKD. The CDR3 is 14 residues long. CDR3 protein: CAISALSGRNEQFF. As DNA, the CDR3 is TGTGCCATCAGCGCCCTTAGCGGGAGAAATGAGCAGTTCTTC.

V usage is TRBV7-2 and J usage is TRBJ1-6, with D unclear. This CDR3 comprises 18 residues. The germline CDR1 and CDR2 sequences are SGHTA and FQGNSA. V dropped 5 bases and J dropped 0 bases, with 17 bases sitting between them. In DNA, the CDR3 is TGTGCCAGCAGCCCCGCACCCGTGGGAGGCTCCTATAATTCACCCCTCCACTTT. Translated: CASSPAPVGGSYNSPLHF.